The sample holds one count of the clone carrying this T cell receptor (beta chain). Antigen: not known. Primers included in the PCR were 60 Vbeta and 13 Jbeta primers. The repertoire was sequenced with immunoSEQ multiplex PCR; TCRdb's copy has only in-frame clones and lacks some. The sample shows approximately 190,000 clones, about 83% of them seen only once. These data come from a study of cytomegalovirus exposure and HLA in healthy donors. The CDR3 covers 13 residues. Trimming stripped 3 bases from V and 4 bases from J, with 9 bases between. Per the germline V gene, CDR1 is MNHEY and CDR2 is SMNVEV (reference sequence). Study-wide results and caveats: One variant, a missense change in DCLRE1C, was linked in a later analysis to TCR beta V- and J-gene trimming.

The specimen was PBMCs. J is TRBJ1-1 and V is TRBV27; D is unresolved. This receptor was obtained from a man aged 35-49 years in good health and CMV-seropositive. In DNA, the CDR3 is TGTGCCAGCAGTTTTAGAGGCCCCACTGAAGCTTTCTTT. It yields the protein CASSFRGPTEAFF.